This is a list of T cell receptor beta chains from one sample in a study of Ad26.COV2.S vaccination and SARS-CoV-2 variants. Sequencing used immunoSEQ multiplex PCR; TCRdb keeps in-frame clones, though not all of them. The sample consists of 400,000 or so clones, 80% to 90% of them appearing once. Sequencing used peripheral blood, obtained in a trial of Ad26.COV2.S vaccine versus placebo. The source of these receptors is a person aged 18-60 years who received the Ad26.COV2.S COVID-19 vaccine or a placebo. The CDR3 runs from the conserved cysteine through the conserved F or W. D genes are given only for firm matches. Rows may omit the clone size; those that give it use once, few, many or a size class.

clone size,J gene,D gene,V gene,CDR3 DNA,CDR3 protein
NA,TRBJ1-1,NA,TRBV18,TGTGCCAGCTCACCCCCAGGCGGGGAAAACACTGAAGCTTTCTTT,CASSPPGGENTEAFF
NA,TRBJ1-4,TRBD1,TRBV5-4,TGTGCCAGCAGCGTCAGACAGGGTTTTAATGAAAAACTGTTTTTT,CASSVRQGFNEKLFF
once,TRBJ2-2,NA,TRBV2,TGTGCCAGCAGTGCTAGGGTGGCCGCCGGGGAGCTGTTTTTT,CASSARVAAGELFF
NA,TRBJ2-1,TRBD1,TRBV2,TGTGCCAGCTCTCGCGGGACAGGCGCTTACAATGAGCAGTTCTTC,CASSRGTGAYNEQFF
few,TRBJ2-3,TRBD1,TRBV7-6,TGTGCCAGCAGCCCGACGGACAGGGTGGTTAATGGCACAGATACGCAGTATTTT,CASSPTDRVVNGTDTQYF
NA,TRBJ2-7,TRBD1,TRBV13,TGTGCCAGCAGCTCTGGGACAGACTATCGGGAGCAGTACTTC,CASSSGTDYREQYF
NA,TRBJ2-7,NA,TRBV4-1,TGCGCCAGCAGCCAAGAGGGGTTGGGAGACCACGAGCAGTACTTC,CASSQEGLGDHEQYF
NA,TRBJ1-1,NA,TRBV27,TGTGCCAGCAGTCGAGGCTTGACCTCCACTGAAGCTTTCTTT,CASSRGLTSTEAFF
NA,TRBJ1-2,TRBD1,TRBV6-5,TGTGCCAGCAGTTACTCGGCACAGGGGTTCTATGGCTACACCTTC,CASSYSAQGFYGYTF
NA,TRBJ1-1,TRBD1,TRBV6-5,TGTGCCAGCAGGACGGGACAGGGAAGCACTGAAGCTTTCTTT,CASRTGQGSTEAFF
NA,TRBJ1-5,NA,TRBV5-1,TGCGCCAGCAGCTTGGATGAATCCGGGCCCCAGCATTTT,CASSLDESGPQHF
NA,TRBJ1-2,NA,TRBV21-1,TGTGCCAGCACCCCGGGCGATGATGGCTACACCTTC,CASTPGDDGYTF
NA,TRBJ2-5,TRBD2,TRBV7-6,TGTGCCAGCAGCTTAGGTAGCGGGGGGTATCGCGTAAGAGGGACCCAGTACTTC,CASSLGSGGYRVRGTQYF
NA,TRBJ1-4,NA,TRBV5-1,TGCGCCAGCAGCTTGACAGGGACGGCCCCCAATGAAAAACTGTTTTTT,CASSLTGTAPNEKLFF
NA,TRBJ2-1,NA,TRBV5-1,TGCGCCAGCAGCTTGGGGGGCCCCTACAATGAGCAGTTCTTC,CASSLGGPYNEQFF
NA,TRBJ1-2,NA,TRBV12-3/TRBV12-4,TGTGCCAGCAGTTTGTCAGTCTTTCATGGCTACACCTTC,CASSLSVFHGYTF
few,TRBJ2-2,NA,TRBV5-1,TGCGCCAGCAGCTTGGGAAGCGGGGAGCTGTTTTTT,CASSLGSGELFF
NA,TRBJ1-4,NA,TRBV5-8,TGTGCCAGCAGCCAGCCCGGGACGGAAAACTTTTTT,CASSQPGTENFF
NA,TRBJ2-5,TRBD1,TRBV2,TGTGCCAGCAGTGGACAGGGGGGAGAGACCCAGTACTTC,CASSGQGGETQYF
NA,TRBJ1-2,NA,TRBV5-8,TGTGCCAGCAGCCTAGGAAGAAACTATGGCTACACCTTC,CASSLGRNYGYTF
NA,TRBJ1-6,TRBD1,TRBV15,TGTGCCACCAGAGTTGGCCGGGACAGGAAAAATTCACCCCTCCACTTT,CATRVGRDRKNSPLHF
NA,TRBJ1-4,NA,TRBV28,TGTGCCAGTAACAGCAATGAAAAACTGTTTTTT,CASNSNEKLFF
NA,TRBJ2-1,NA,TRBV6-1,TGTGCCAGCAGTGAAGGATTGGCGGGGGCCTCGACCTACAATGAGCAGTTCTTC,CASSEGLAGASTYNEQFF
few,TRBJ1-5,NA,TRBV3-1/TRBV3-2,TGTGCCAGCAGCCAGGGGGCGAGCAATCAGCCCCAGCATTTT,CASSQGASNQPQHF
NA,TRBJ1-2,NA,TRBV4-3,TGCGCCAGCAGCCTGAAATATTCCAGGGTAGGAGTAGTGGAGCCGAACTATGGCTACACCTTC,CASSLKYSRVGVVEPNYGYTF
NA,TRBJ1-6,NA,TRBV27,TGTGCCAGCAGTCCTCGGGAGGATTCACCCCTCCACTTT,CASSPREDSPLHF
NA,TRBJ1-5,NA,TRBV2,TGTGCCAGCAGTGATTTTGGCAATCAGCCCCAGCATTTT,CASSDFGNQPQHF
NA,TRBJ1-6,NA,TRBV5-1,TGCGCCAGCAGTCGAGGGGACACTTATAATTCACCCCTCCACTTT,CASSRGDTYNSPLHF
NA,TRBJ2-7,TRBD1,TRBV2,TGTGCCAGCAGTGTCGACCGGGACAGGAGCTCCTACGAGCAGTACTTC,CASSVDRDRSSYEQYF
NA,TRBJ1-4,TRBD1,TRBV5-4,TGTGCCAGCAGAAGACAGGGGGCAACTAATGAAAAACTGTTTTTT,CASRRQGATNEKLFF
NA,TRBJ2-1,NA,TRBV25-1,TGTGCCAGCAGTGAGCCAGGGGAGGGCGAGCAGTTCTTC,CASSEPGEGEQFF
NA,TRBJ1-6,NA,TRBV13,TGTGCCAGCAGGCCACGGGACACCTGGTCCTCACCCCTCCACTTT,CASRPRDTWSSPLHF
once,TRBJ1-5,TRBD1,TRBV18,TGTGCCAGCTCACCGGGACAGAACAATCAGCCCCAGCATTTT,CASSPGQNNQPQHF
few,TRBJ2-1,TRBD1,TRBV2,TGTGCCAGCAGTCCCCAGGGGGTGGACAATGAGCAGTTCTTC,CASSPQGVDNEQFF
NA,TRBJ1-2,TRBD1,TRBV5-1,TGCGCCAGCAGCTACAGGGGAATCCAGGGGAAGGGCTATGGCTACACCTTC,CASSYRGIQGKGYGYTF
NA,TRBJ2-5,TRBD1,TRBV4-1,TGCGCCAGCAGCCAAGATCCTGTAGCTAACAGGGGGCGAAAAGAGACCCAGTACTTC,CASSQDPVANRGRKETQYF
once,TRBJ2-7,NA,TRBV27,TGTGCCAGCAGTCCGCGTCTGGGCCACGAGCAGTACTTC,CASSPRLGHEQYF